This T cell receptor (beta chain) was identified in a study of cytomegalovirus exposure and HLA in healthy donors. Repertoires were generated with immunoSEQ multiplex PCR, while TCRdb's copy carries only in-frame clones and drops some. The sample lists some 140,000 clones, 80% to 90% occurring once. A roughly 120-subject validation cohort, separate from the roughly 670-subject first cohort, supplied the donors. This clonotype originated in a man in his late teens or twenties in good health and CMV-seronegative. Sequencing used PBMCs.

The CDR3: CASSPPGVETQYF. CDR3 in DNA: TGTGCCAGCAGCCCCCCGGGGGTGGAGACCCAGTACTTC. The chain joins TRBV21-1 to TRBJ2-5; the D call TRBD2 from the table was never checked on the DNA. TRBV21-1 is a documented pseudogene. The CDR3 loop spans 13 amino acids.